Below are 32 T cell receptor beta chains sequenced from a single sample in a study of T cell responses to AZD1222 COVID-19 vaccine. The data were produced by immunoSEQ multiplex PCR, yet TCRdb's version contains in-frame clones alone and is incomplete. Found here are 140,000 to 150,000 clones, around 92% of them singletons; the top ten hold less than 3.5%. The sample consisted of peripheral blood, taken 28 days after the second AZD1222 dose. These receptors came from an adult who received the AZD1222 COVID-19 vaccine.

This clone was found once. The V call is TRBV5-4, the J call TRBJ1-2; TRBD1 matches at 12 bases. J gave up 1 base and V 4 bases, and 5 bases lay outside the gene matches. CDR3 length: 16 residues. The germline V gene encodes CDR1 SGHNT and CDR2 YYREEE (reference sequence). CDR3 in amino acids: CASSPGQGAGNYGYTF. The DNA of the CDR3 is TGTGCCAGCAGCCCGGGACAGGGGGCTGGTAACTATGGCTACACCTTC.

The CDR3 coding sequence is TGTGCCAGCAGCTATAACACCGGGGAGCTGTTTTTT. Translated, it gives CASSYNTGELFF. The chain combines TRBV7-3 with TRBJ2-2; no definite D call. The CDR3 contains 12 residues. Trimming pared 4 bases from V and 2 bases from J, leaving 2 bases between. The V gene's germline CDR1 is SGHTA and CDR2 FQGTGA.

Concerning this clone: Other DNA sequences within the sample encode an identical CDR3. This chain uses TRBV28 with TRBJ1-2, with D perhaps TRBD1 (5 bases). The V end was cut by 2 bases, the J end by 5 bases, with 6 bases between. This CDR3 has 12 residues. Germline CDR1 MDHEN, CDR2 SYDVKM. Written as DNA, the CDR3 is TGTGCCAGCAGTTTACAGGGTTATGGCTACACCTTC. Amino acids: CASSLQGYGYTF.

V gene TRBV6-5 combines with J gene TRBJ2-7; a possible D gene is TRBD1 (5 bases). The germline gives CDR1 MNHEY, CDR2 SVGAGI. The CDR3 extends over 13 amino acids. V dropped 2 bases and J dropped 5 bases, with 10 bases sitting between them. CDR3 amino acids: CASSYRSGNEQYF. CDR3 DNA: TGTGCCAGCAGTTACCGATCAGGGAACGAGCAGTACTTC.

The chain combines TRBV6-5 with TRBJ1-1; 7 bases align to TRBD1. J lost 5 bases, V lost 5 bases, and 8 bases had no gene match. The CDR3 extends over 14 amino acids. Germline CDR1 and CDR2: MNHEY and SVGAGI. The DNA for the CDR3 is TGTGCCAGCAGTAGCCGACAGGGTCGAACTGAAGCTTTCTTT. The encoded protein is CASSSRQGRTEAFF.

This clone was detected only a few times. The CDR3 nucleotides read TGCAGCGCTTCCTCGAGGGGGAGCGGCAAAAACATTCAGTACTTC. Its protein product is CSASSRGSGKNIQYF. The chain employs TRBV29-1 and TRBJ2-4, with D tentatively TRBD1 (6 bases). Between the trimmed V and J ends, which lost 7 bases and 3 bases, there was a span of 19 bases. The CDR3 spans 15 residues. Looked up from germline, CDR1 is SQVTM and CDR2 is ANQGSEA.

The chain recombines TRBV6-1 with TRBJ1-5; D call uncertain. CDR3 length equals 13 residues. Trimming stripped 3 bases from V and 6 bases from J, with 9 bases between. Per germline, CDR1 MNHNS and CDR2 SASEGT. CDR3 sequence: CASSDILGQPQHF. CDR3 coding DNA: TGTGCCAGCAGTGATATCCTCGGTCAGCCCCAGCATTTT.

The chain employs TRBV19 and TRBJ1-5, with a possible D match to TRBD1 (6 bases). Germline loops: CDR1 LNHDA, CDR2 SQIVND (reference sequence). The CDR3 covers 15 residues. Trimming removed 3 bases from V and 5 bases from J, with 14 bases in between. CDR3 loop: CASSMGPGAHQPQHF. CDR3 DNA sequence: TGTGCCAGTAGTATGGGCCCGGGGGCCCATCAGCCCCAGCATTTT.

The chain employs TRBV7-2 and TRBJ1-1; D may be TRBD1 (5 bases). This CDR3 is built from 15 residues. V lost 5 bases and J 3 bases, leaving 16 bases between the germline ends. Germline assignment: CDR1 SGHTA and CDR2 FQGNSA. CDR3: CASSPPWGDDTEAFF. In nucleotides, the CDR3 is TGTGCCAGCAGCCCCCCGTGGGGGGACGACACTGAAGCTTTCTTT.

This clone was seen once. The rearrangement links TRBV6-5 to TRBJ2-7; 10 bases agree with TRBD1. The J segment lost 6 bases and the V segment lost 1 base, leaving 6 bases of the junction unmatched. The CDR3 spans 15 residues. Germline CDR1 and CDR2: MNHEY and SVGAGI. CDR3 sequence: CASSYYRTGGREQYF. The CDR3 DNA is TGTGCCAGCAGTTACTATCGGACAGGGGGGCGCGAGCAGTACTTC.

The chain combines TRBV7-9 with TRBJ2-3; TRBD1 agrees at 12 bases. The germline V gene has CDR1 SEHNR and CDR2 FQNEAQ (reference sequence). J lost 4 bases, V lost 5 bases, and 4 bases had no gene match. The CDR3 is 15 amino acids. The CDR3, as DNA: TGTGCCAGCAGCCCCGGGACAGGGGGCGCAGATACGCAGTATTTT. This gives the protein CASSPGTGGADTQYF.

This chain's CDR3 is CASSPLGQGYEQYF. The CDR3 nucleotides read TGTGCCAGCTCACCTTTGGGACAGGGGTACGAGCAGTACTTC. The rearrangement links TRBV18 to TRBJ2-7; 10 bases match TRBD1. The V gene end was trimmed by 3 bases and the J gene end by 4 bases; junction bases not matched to a gene: 3. The CDR3 is 14 amino acids. Germline V gives CDR1 KGHSH, CDR2 LQKENI.

The count of this clone is one. The rearrangement uses TRBV13 and TRBJ1-2; D remains unclear. CDR3 length equals 14 residues. The V gene lost 3 bases and the J gene lost 1 base, with 9 bases spanning the gap. Germline CDR1 is PRHDT and CDR2 is FYEKMQ (reference sequence). CDR3 protein: CASSFRDFNYGYTF. The CDR3 nucleotides read TGTGCCAGCAGCTTTAGGGATTTTAACTATGGCTACACCTTC.

This clone was seen once. V is TRBV30 and J is TRBJ1-6; TRBD1 is a possible D gene (5 bases). Germline CDR1 reads GTSNPN; CDR2 reads SVGIG (reference sequence). CDR3 length equals 15 residues. V was shortened by 5 bases and J by 3 bases, with 14 bases between the two germline ends. The DNA for the CDR3 is TGTGCCTGGGGGACCCCGGGCCACTATAATTCACCCCTCCACTTT. Its translation: CAWGTPGHYNSPLHF.

This sequence joins TRBV5-4 and TRBJ1-3, with TRBD1 matching 7 bases. The germline V gene has CDR1 SGHNT and CDR2 YYREEE (reference sequence). CDR3 length: 14 residues. Germline trimming cut 7 bases from V and 4 bases from J; bases unmatched to any gene: 8. The CDR3 nucleotides read TGTGCCAGCCATAGACAGGGCATCGGAAACACCATATATTTT. It yields the protein CASHRQGIGNTIYF.

V is TRBV6-1 and J is TRBJ2-1; 14 bases match TRBD2. V lost 1 base, J lost 9 bases, and 2 bases stayed unmatched. The germline V gene encodes CDR1 MNHNS and CDR2 SASEGT. The CDR3 extends over 15 amino acids. The CDR3 protein is CASSEGTSGRTEQFF. The DNA for the CDR3 is TGTGCCAGCAGTGAAGGGACTAGCGGGAGGACTGAGCAGTTCTTC.

This chain links TRBV5-1 with TRBJ2-5; D is perhaps TRBD1 (6 bases). Germline V gene data show CDR1 as SGHRS and CDR2 as YFSETQ. V was shortened by 0 bases and J by 2 bases, with 8 bases between the two germline ends. This CDR3 has 14 residues. DNA for the CDR3: TGCGCCAGCAGCTTGGTGGACAGACAAGAGACCCAGTACTTC. Translated, it gives CASSLVDRQETQYF.

This chain joins TRBV6-5 and TRBJ1-2, with 7 positions matching TRBD1. J was trimmed by 0 bases and V by 0 bases; bases with no gene match: 4. Germline assignment: CDR1 MNHEY and CDR2 SVGAGI. The CDR3 has 16 amino acids. This chain's CDR3 is CASSYSMQGANYGYTF. CDR3 coding DNA: TGTGCCAGCAGTTACTCGATGCAGGGGGCTAACTATGGCTACACCTTC.

J is TRBJ1-5 and V is TRBV27; 7 bases map to TRBD1. Looked up from germline, CDR1 is MNHEY and CDR2 is SMNVEV (reference sequence). The length of the CDR3 is 15 residues. The ends lost 6 bases at V and 7 bases at J; junction bases unmatched: 12. CDR3 coding DNA: TGTGCCAGCAGCGTCAGGGGGAACGGTAACCAGCCCCAGCATTTT. Translating gives CASSVRGNGNQPQHF.

The CDR3 nucleotides are TGTGCCAGCAGCTTGCCCCGGAACACTGAAGCTTTCTTT. Translation: CASSLPRNTEAFF. J is TRBJ1-1 and V is TRBV6-5; unclear D gene. CDR1 is MNHEY, CDR2 SVGAGI, per germline. V was cut by 6 bases and J by 1 base, with 9 bases left in between. The CDR3 contains 13 residues.

There are a few counts of this clone. The chain combines TRBV27 with TRBJ2-7; unclear D gene. Between the trimmed V and J ends, which lost 4 bases and 0 bases, there was a span of 13 bases. The CDR3 consists of 15 residues. Germline V gene data show CDR1 as MNHEY and CDR2 as SMNVEV (reference sequence). The CDR3 spells CASSSLHGTSYEQYF. The DNA of the CDR3 is TGTGCCAGCAGTTCCTTACACGGAACCTCCTACGAGCAGTACTTC.

The CDR3 loop reads CASTGQVMREQYF. In nucleotides, the CDR3 is TGTGCCAGCACGGGACAGGTGATGAGGGAGCAGTACTTC. The rearrangement uses TRBV2 and TRBJ2-7; TRBD1 matches 8 bases. CDR3 length: 13 amino acids. The V and J ends lost 7 bases and 7 bases, in that order; junction bases with no gene match: 9. Germline assignment: CDR1 SNHLY and CDR2 FYNNEI.

In DNA, the CDR3 is TGCGCCAGCAGCCTTACCCACAGGGAGTTTAATCAGCCCCAGCATTTT. It yields the protein CASSLTHREFNQPQHF. This chain connects TRBV4-3 to TRBJ1-5; maybe TRBD1 (6 bases). Trimming stripped 4 bases from V and 4 bases from J, with 17 bases between. The CDR3 has 16 residues. The V gene's germline CDR1 is LGHNA and CDR2 YSLEER.

The chain employs TRBV5-1 and TRBJ2-7; TRBD1 aligns across 7 bases. This CDR3 comprises 15 residues. V trimming: 4 bases; J trimming: 0 bases; junction bases outside the gene matches: 7. The V gene's germline CDR1 is SGHRS and CDR2 YFSETQ. This CDR3 is CASSPRGQSSYEQYF. The CDR3, as DNA: TGCGCCAGCAGCCCCAGGGGACAGTCCTCCTACGAGCAGTACTTC.

The genes are TRBV12-3 or TRBV12-4 and TRBJ2-7, with D uncertain. This CDR3 has 12 residues. V was shortened by 3 bases and J by 2 bases, with 5 bases between the two germline ends. CDR3 in amino acids: CASSLDPYEQYF. DNA for the CDR3: TGTGCCAGCAGTTTGGACCCCTACGAGCAGTACTTC.

The genes are TRBV27 and TRBJ2-7, with D perhaps TRBD1 (6 bases). Germline lookup yields CDR1 MNHEY and CDR2 SMNVEV (reference sequence). V was shortened by 5 bases and J by 2 bases, with 22 bases between the two germline ends. The CDR3 length is 17 residues. The CDR3 region is CASSPPRRDIRPYEQYF. The CDR3 coding sequence is TGTGCCAGCAGTCCTCCAAGACGGGACATTCGACCCTACGAGCAGTACTTC.

The chain joins TRBV6-5 to TRBJ1-6; D gene ambiguous. This CDR3 spans 13 amino acids. Germline V gene lookup returns CDR1 MNHEY and CDR2 SVGAGI. V lost 5 bases, J lost 0 bases, and 2 bases lay in between. The CDR3 sequence: CASSPSYNSPLHF. The CDR3 region has the DNA TGTGCCAGCAGTCCCTCCTATAATTCACCCCTCCACTTT.

The chain carries TRBV7-8 and TRBJ1-5; D not certain. V lost 0 bases and J lost 8, with 11 bases in between. In germline, CDR1 is SGHVS, CDR2 FQNEAQ. The CDR3 covers 14 residues. The chain's CDR3 is CASSLASGGKPQHF. CDR3 nucleotide sequence: TGTGCCAGCAGCTTAGCTTCGGGAGGGAAGCCCCAGCATTTT.

This clone was picked up a small number of times. The chain joins TRBV4-3 to TRBJ2-2; D not resolved. Germline loops: CDR1 LGHNA, CDR2 YSLEER. CDR3 size: 13 residues. The V gene lost 1 base and the J gene lost 6 bases, with 6 bases spanning the gap. This CDR3 reads CASSQVRSGELFF. CDR3 nucleotide sequence: TGCGCCAGCAGCCAAGTCCGCTCCGGGGAGCTGTTTTTT.

The chain combines TRBV4-3 with TRBJ2-1, with a weak D call TRBD1 (5 bases). The germline V and J ends were trimmed by 0 bases and 4 bases, with 19 bases remaining between them. The CDR3 totals 18 residues. From germline, CDR1 is LGHNA and CDR2 YSLEER. The CDR3 is CASSQDRGRVYSYNEQFF. The CDR3 DNA sequence: TGCGCCAGCAGCCAAGATCGAGGCAGGGTATACTCGTACAATGAGCAGTTCTTC.

The chain couples TRBV7-6 to TRBJ1-2; a weak D match, TRBD1 (6 bases). Germline V gene data show CDR1 as SGHVS and CDR2 as FNYEAQ. The CDR3 runs to 15 residues. The V end lost 5 bases, the J end lost 6 bases, and 19 bases lay between the germline ends. CDR3 loop: CASSRNPGDRNGYTF. The CDR3 DNA reads as TGTGCCAGCAGCCGGAACCCAGGGGATCGGAATGGCTACACCTTC.

V and J are TRBV5-1 and TRBJ1-1; D unresolved. This CDR3 is 13 amino acids long. Germline CDR1 is SGHRS and CDR2 is YFSETQ. Trimming left V 0 bases short and J 1 base short, with 4 bases between. This chain's CDR3 is CASSLGANTEAFF. Here the CDR3 DNA reads TGCGCCAGCAGCTTGGGCGCGAACACTGAAGCTTTCTTT.